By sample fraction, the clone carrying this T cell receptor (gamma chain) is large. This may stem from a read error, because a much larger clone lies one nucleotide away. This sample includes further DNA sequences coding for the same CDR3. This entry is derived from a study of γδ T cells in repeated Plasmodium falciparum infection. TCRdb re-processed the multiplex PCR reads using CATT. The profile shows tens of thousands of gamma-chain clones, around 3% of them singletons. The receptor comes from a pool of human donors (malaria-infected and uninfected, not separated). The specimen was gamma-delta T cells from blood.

CDR3 loop: CALWEAQELGKKIKVF. CDR3 coding DNA: TGTGCCTTGTGGGAGGCGCAAGAGTTGGGCAAAAAAATCAAGGTATTT. The J gene is TRGJP, the V gene TRGV9. J was trimmed by 3 bases and V by 2 bases; bases with no gene match: 1. Germline V CDR1 and CDR2: GITISATS, ISYDGTV (reference sequence). The CDR3 has 16 residues.